This T cell receptor beta chain was identified in a study of blood T cell repertoires in COVID-19. Study at large: In each case, the material was cDNA or gDNA derived from T cells, B-cell-depleted T cells, or PBMCs.

Original processing methods: From reference gene primer amplification, estimates of nucleated cell counts were derived. TCRdb's table, derived via immunoSEQ multiplex PCR, lists solely in-frame clones and lacks some. V and J calls and clone size come straight from that table; D and trimming were deduced from the DNA. Among approximately 250,000 clones listed, 65% to 90% were seen once. This CDR3 has 13 residues. Per germline, CDR1 GTSNPN and CDR2 SVGIG (reference sequence). The J segment lost 6 bases and the V segment lost 4 bases, leaving 6 bases of the junction unmatched. This clone was seen only once.

Material for sequencing was peripheral blood. The clonotype was recovered from a woman aged 45-60 years with acute or convalescent COVID-19. This chain links TRBV30 with TRBJ2-1; 7 bases agree with TRBD2. The CDR3 here is CAWIRRTSNEQFF. Here the CDR3 DNA reads TGTGCCTGGATAAGACGGACTAGCAATGAGCAGTTCTTC.